This TCR beta chain was identified in a study of shared clonotypes between healthy human individuals. Overall study: Every donor yielded three CD4 naive, three CD4 memory, two CD8 naive and one CD8 memory plate.

Study-wide findings and caveats: Owing to a small donor count, the genetic and exposure-history diversity represented was limited.

The study ran the assay at deep level. Data came from immunoSEQ multiplex PCR; TCRdb stores just in-frame clones and leaves some out. The sample consists of more than 2 million clones, approximately 94% of them appearing once. CDR1 and CDR2 (germline): SGHDN, FVKESK. The CDR3 length is 11 residues. With 0 bases removed from V and 7 bases from J, the gap between germline ends came to 4 bases. Selected positively for CCR7 and CD45RO-negative, naive CD8 cells excluded terminally differentiated effector memory CD45RA+ cells. A word on this clone: Its antigen remains unknown.

The clonotype comes from a man aged 18 to 30 in good health. Sequencing was performed on naive CD8+ T cells sorted from blood. The rearrangement links TRBV14 to TRBJ2-7, with D hard to call. The CDR3 spells CASSQDREQYF. The DNA of the CDR3 is TGTGCCAGCAGCCAAGACAGGGAGCAGTACTTC.